This TCR beta chain was recovered during a study of blood T cells in healthy people across ages. This CDR3 spans 13 amino acids. The J segment lost 4 bases and the V segment lost 3 bases, leaving 1 base of the junction unmatched. Germline V gene lookup returns CDR1 GTSNPN and CDR2 SVGIG (reference sequence). This clonotype turned up a few times. The second PCR ran about 6 to 12 cycles with a sample-barcoded 5' primer and J-beta primers. Every cDNA molecule bore a tag from a template-switch adaptor containing 12 random nucleotides. TCRdb used MiXCR to reprocess the 5' RACE reads, holding one entry per CDR3 protein. The table shows around 800,000 distinct CDR3 sequences, with around 25% occurring only once. A further study also used this sample, focusing on T cells of mothers and their children. That work adds: Each child contributed around 3 million TCR beta CDR3 reads, while each mother contributed over 8 million.

Specimen: blood. The clonotype was recovered from a boy aged 5-17 years in good health. The rearrangement uses TRBV30 and TRBJ2-5, with 11 bases matching TRBD2. In DNA, the CDR3 is TGTGCCTGGAGAACTAGCGGGGGAGAGACCCAGTACTTC. This gives the protein CAWRTSGGETQYF.